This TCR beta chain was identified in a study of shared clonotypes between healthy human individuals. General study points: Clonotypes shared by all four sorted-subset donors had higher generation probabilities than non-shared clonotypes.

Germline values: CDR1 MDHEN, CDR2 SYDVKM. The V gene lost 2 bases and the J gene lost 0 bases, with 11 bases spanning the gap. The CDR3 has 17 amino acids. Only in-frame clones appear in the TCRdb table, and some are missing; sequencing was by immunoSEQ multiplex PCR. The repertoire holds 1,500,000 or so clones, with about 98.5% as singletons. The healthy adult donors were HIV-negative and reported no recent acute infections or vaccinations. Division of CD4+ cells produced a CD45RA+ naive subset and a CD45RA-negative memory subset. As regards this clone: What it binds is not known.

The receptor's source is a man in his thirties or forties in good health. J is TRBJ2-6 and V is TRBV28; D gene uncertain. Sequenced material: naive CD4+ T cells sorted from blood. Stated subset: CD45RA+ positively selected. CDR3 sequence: CASSLPPRGSGANVLTF. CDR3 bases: TGTGCCAGCAGTTTACCTCCTCGCGGCTCTGGGGCCAACGTCCTGACTTTC.